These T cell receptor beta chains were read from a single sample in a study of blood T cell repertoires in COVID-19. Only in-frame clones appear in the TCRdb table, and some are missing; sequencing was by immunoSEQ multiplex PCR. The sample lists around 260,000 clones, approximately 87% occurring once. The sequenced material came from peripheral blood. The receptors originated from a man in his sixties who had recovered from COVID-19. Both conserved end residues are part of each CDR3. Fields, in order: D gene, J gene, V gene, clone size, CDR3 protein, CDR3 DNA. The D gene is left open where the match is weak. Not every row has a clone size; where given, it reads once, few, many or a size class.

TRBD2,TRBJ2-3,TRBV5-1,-,CASSPGLVSTDTQYF,TGCGCCAGCAGCCCGGGACTAGTTAGCACAGATACGCAGTATTTT
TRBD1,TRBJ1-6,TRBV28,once,CASRPETGLGSPLHF,TGTGCCAGCAGGCCGGAGACAGGGCTCGGGTCACCCCTCCACTTT
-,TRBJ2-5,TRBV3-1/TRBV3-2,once,CASSRYQGGETQYF,TGTGCCAGCAGTCGCTATCAGGGGGGAGAGACCCAGTACTTC
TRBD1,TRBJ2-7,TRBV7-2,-,CASSPRTGGVEQYF,TGTGCCAGCAGCCCTCGGACAGGGGGCGTCGAGCAGTACTTC
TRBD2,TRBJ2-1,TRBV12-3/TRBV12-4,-,CASSSIAGGEQFF,TGTGCCAGCAGCTCCATAGCGGGGGGGGAGCAGTTCTTC
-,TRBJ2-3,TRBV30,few,CAWSRGLVTSTDTQYF,TGTGCCTGGAGTAGGGGACTCGTAACTAGCACAGATACGCAGTATTTT
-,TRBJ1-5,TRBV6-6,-,CASRGGSNQPQHF,TGTGCCAGCAGGGGGGGTAGCAATCAGCCCCAGCATTTT
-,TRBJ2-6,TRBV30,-,CAWSLRVGPTHVLTF,TGTGCCTGGAGCCTCAGGGTAGGCCCCACCCACGTCCTGACTTTC
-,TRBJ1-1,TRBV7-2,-,CASSPQLMNTEAFF,TGTGCCAGCAGCCCCCAACTCATGAACACTGAAGCTTTCTTT
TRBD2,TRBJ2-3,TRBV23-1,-,CASSQLGGRPTDTQYF,TGCGCCAGCAGTCAATTGGGCGGGAGGCCCACAGATACGCAGTATTTT
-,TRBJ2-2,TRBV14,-,CASSQDLAATGELFF,TGTGCCAGCAGCCAAGATTTGGCGGCCACCGGGGAGCTGTTTTTT
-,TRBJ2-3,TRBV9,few,CASSLTGFSTDTQYF,TGTGCCAGCAGCCTGACAGGATTTAGCACAGATACGCAGTATTTT
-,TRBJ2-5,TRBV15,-,CATSRNAGGQETQYF,TGTGCCACCAGCAGAAACGCGGGTGGACAAGAGACCCAGTACTTC
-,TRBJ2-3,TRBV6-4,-,CASSDVVGSGDTQYF,TGTGCCAGCAGTGACGTGGTGGGCTCCGGAGATACGCAGTATTTT
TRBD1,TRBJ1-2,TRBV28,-,CASRVLSTGGSTGYGYTF,TGTGCCAGCAGGGTACTAAGTACAGGGGGCTCGACGGGATACGGCTACACCTTC
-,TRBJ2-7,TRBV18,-,CASSPPTSPSYEQYF,TGTGCCAGCTCACCACCCACGAGCCCCTCCTACGAGCAGTACTTC
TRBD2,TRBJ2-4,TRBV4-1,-,CASSHGLAGLLGAKNIQYF,TGCGCCAGCAGCCACGGACTAGCGGGCCTGCTAGGGGCCAAAAACATTCAGTACTTC
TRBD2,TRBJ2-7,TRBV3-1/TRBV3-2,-,CASSAGLASSYEQYF,TGTGCCAGCAGCGCGGGACTAGCGTCCTCCTACGAGCAGTACTTC
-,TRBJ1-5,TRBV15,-,CAISDRTNQPQHF,TGTGCCATATCCGACAGAACCAATCAGCCCCAGCATTTT
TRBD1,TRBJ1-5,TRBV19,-,CASSRTGSNQPQHF,TGTGCCAGTAGTCGGACAGGGAGCAATCAGCCCCAGCATTTT
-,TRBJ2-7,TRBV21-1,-,CASSKGANLVAYEQYF,TGTGCCAGCAGCAAAGGGGCCAATTTGGTTGCCTACGAGCAGTACTTC
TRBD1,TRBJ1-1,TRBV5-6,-,CASREEQGAGRYTEAFF,TGTGCCAGCAGGGAGGAACAGGGGGCGGGGAGGTACACTGAAGCTTTCTTT
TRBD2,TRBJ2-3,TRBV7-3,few,CASSLRGDGRTDTQYF,TGTGCCAGCAGCTTGCGGGGGGACGGACGCACAGATACGCAGTATTTT
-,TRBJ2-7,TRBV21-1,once,CASSKGMTGGQDEQYF,TGTGCCAGCAGCAAAGGGATGACAGGGGGGCAAGACGAGCAGTACTTC
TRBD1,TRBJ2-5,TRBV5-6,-,CASSLDAGGGETQYF,TGTGCCAGCAGCTTGGATGCAGGGGGCGGAGAGACCCAGTACTTC
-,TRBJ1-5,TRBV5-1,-,CASSLNGGNQPQHF,TGCGCCAGCAGCCTTAATGGGGGGAATCAGCCCCAGCATTTT
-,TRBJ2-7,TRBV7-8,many,CASSRSTGGYYDEQYF,TGTGCCAGCAGCCGATCGACCGGGGGTTATTACGACGAGCAGTACTTC
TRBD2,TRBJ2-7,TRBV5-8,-,CASSRGGGRPLEQYF,TGTGCCAGCAGCCGTGGCGGGGGGCGCCCCCTCGAGCAGTACTTC
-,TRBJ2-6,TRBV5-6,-,CASSSSSGANVLTF,TGTGCCAGCAGCTCGAGCTCTGGGGCCAACGTCCTGACTTTC
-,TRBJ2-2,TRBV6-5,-,CASSYSEVGGELFF,TGTGCCAGCAGTTACTCGGAGGTGGGCGGGGAGCTGTTTTTT
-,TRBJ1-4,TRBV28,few,CASRQDIATNEKLFF,TGTGCCAGCAGACAGGACATTGCAACTAATGAAAAACTGTTTTTT
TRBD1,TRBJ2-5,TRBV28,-,CASSWGQKETQYF,TGTGCCAGCAGTTGGGGACAGAAAGAGACCCAGTACTTC
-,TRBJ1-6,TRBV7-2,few,CASNLLNSPLHF,TGTGCCAGCAACCTGCTAAATTCACCCCTCCACTTT
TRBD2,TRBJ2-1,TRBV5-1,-,CASSTGGAGNEQFF,TGCGCCAGCAGCACCGGGGGGGCCGGGAATGAGCAGTTCTTC
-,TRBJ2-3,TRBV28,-,CATNTGLGANTQYF,TGTGCCACCAACACCGGACTCGGCGCGAATACGCAGTATTTT
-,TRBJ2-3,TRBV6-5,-,CASRIQAGTDTQYF,TGTGCCAGCAGAATTCAGGCAGGGACAGATACGCAGTATTTT
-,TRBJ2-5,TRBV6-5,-,CASSYSMRPQETQYF,TGTGCCAGCAGTTACTCCATGCGGCCCCAAGAGACCCAGTACTTC
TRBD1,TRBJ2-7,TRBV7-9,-,CASSPRPGQLYEQYF,TGTGCCAGCAGCCCACGACCGGGACAGCTCTACGAGCAGTACTTC
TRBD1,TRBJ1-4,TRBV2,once,CASTPSTGTNEKLFF,TGTGCCAGCACCCCCTCGACAGGGACTAATGAAAAACTGTTTTTT
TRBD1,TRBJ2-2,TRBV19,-,CASSPPGTGDTGELFF,TGTGCCAGTAGTCCCCCCGGGACAGGGGACACCGGGGAGCTGTTTTTT
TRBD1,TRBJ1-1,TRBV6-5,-,CASSSTGTGGTEAFF,TGTGCCAGCAGTTCGACCGGGACAGGGGGCACTGAAGCTTTCTTT
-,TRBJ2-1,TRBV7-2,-,CASSLAASPISYNEQFF,TGTGCCAGCAGCTTAGCGGCTAGCCCGATCTCCTACAATGAGCAGTTCTTC
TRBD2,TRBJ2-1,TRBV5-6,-,CASSRGAAGEREQFF,TGTGCCAGCAGCCGTGGCGCGGCGGGAGAACGTGAGCAGTTCTTC
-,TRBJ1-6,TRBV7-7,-,CASSLARGGRNNSPLHF,TGTGCTAGCAGCTTAGCGCGGGGGGGGCGGAATAATTCACCCCTCCACTTT
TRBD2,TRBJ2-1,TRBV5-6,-,CASSSARLAGSYNEQFF,TGTGCCAGCAGCTCGGCCCGACTAGCGGGATCCTACAATGAGCAGTTCTTC
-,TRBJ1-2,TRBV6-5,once,CASSYRRALRYGYTF,TGTGCCAGCAGTTACCGGAGGGCCCTGCGGTATGGCTACACCTTC
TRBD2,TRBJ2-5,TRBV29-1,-,CSVSATSGRYRETQYF,TGCAGCGTCTCTGCGACTAGCGGGAGGTATAGGGAGACCCAGTACTTC
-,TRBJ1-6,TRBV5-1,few,CASSRNFNSPLHF,TGCGCCAGCAGTCGCAACTTTAATTCACCCCTCCACTTT
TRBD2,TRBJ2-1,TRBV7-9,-,CAYSSGNSGEQFF,TGTGCGTACAGCAGCGGGAACTCGGGGGAGCAGTTCTTC
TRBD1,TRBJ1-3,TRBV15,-,CATSRAGGSGNTIYF,TGTGCCACCAGCAGAGCAGGGGGCTCTGGAAACACCATATATTTT
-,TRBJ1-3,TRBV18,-,CASSQELGAPGNTIYF,TGTGCCAGCTCACAGGAGTTGGGGGCGCCGGGAAACACCATATATTTT
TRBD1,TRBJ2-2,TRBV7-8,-,CASSTRTGAGELFF,TGTGCCAGCAGCACCCGGACAGGGGCCGGGGAGCTGTTTTTT